Presented here are 30 T cell receptor beta chains from one specimen sequenced in a study of blood T cell repertoires in COVID-19. Measured with immunoSEQ multiplex PCR; TCRdb has only the in-frame clones, and not every one. The table shows fewer than 90,000 clones, with just under 85% occurring only once. Source material: peripheral blood. The receptors shown here come from a man in his 70s with acute or convalescent COVID-19.

This clone was seen a few times. The V call is TRBV28, the J call TRBJ1-5; possibly TRBD1 for D (5 bases). CDR3 length equals 15 residues. Trimming cost V 6 bases and J 7 bases, with 19 bases left between them. Germline-derived CDR1 and CDR2 are MDHEN and SYDVKM. In nucleotides, the CDR3 is TGTGCCAGCAGGCAACTCGGGGGTGAAGGGCAGCCCCAGCATTTT. The encoded protein is CASRQLGGEGQPQHF.

This clone was seen only once. The chain has TRBV6-5 and TRBJ2-5; TRBD2 aligns across 11 bases. The CDR3 extends over 15 amino acids. The trim removed 6 bases at V and 3 bases at J, leaving 6 bases unmatched. The germline gives CDR1 MNHEY, CDR2 SVGAGI. The CDR3 protein is CASRPGLAGKETQYF. The CDR3 DNA is TGTGCCAGCAGGCCAGGACTAGCGGGTAAAGAGACCCAGTACTTC.

The chain joins TRBV7-3 to TRBJ2-3; TRBD2 matches at 10 bases. The CDR3 loop spans 14 amino acids. V shed 5 bases and J 8 bases; nucleotides not matched to a gene: 7. CDR1 SGHTA and CDR2 FQGTGA come from the germline V gene. CDR3 in amino acids: CASSPLAGAGTQYF. DNA for the CDR3: TGTGCCAGCAGCCCCCTAGCGGGAGCGGGTACGCAGTATTTT.

The CDR3 coding sequence is TGTGCCAGCAGCCCGGGACAGGGGGCGGGTCAGCCCCAGCATTTT. Residues: CASSPGQGAGQPQHF. V and J are TRBV2 and TRBJ1-5; TRBD1 matches 12 bases. Germline CDR1 is SNHLY and CDR2 is FYNNEI. Trimming took 6 bases from V and 6 from J; bases not matched to a gene: 6. The CDR3 has 15 amino acids.

The chain carries TRBV11-2 and TRBJ2-3; TRBD1 is a possible D gene (5 bases). Germline V lookup: CDR1 SGHAT, CDR2 FQNNGV. Trimming removed 5 bases at V and 6 bases at J, with 21 bases between. CDR3 length: 16 amino acids. CDR3 DNA sequence: TGTGCCAGCAGCAAAACTCACAGGTCTGTTTGGGATACGCAGTATTTT. It encodes CASSKTHRSVWDTQYF.

The chain links TRBV2 to TRBJ1-5; tentative D call: TRBD1 (6 bases). This CDR3 comprises 13 residues. Germline V lookup: CDR1 SNHLY, CDR2 FYNNEI. Between the trimmed V and J ends, which lost 6 bases and 4 bases, there was a span of 10 bases. The CDR3 loop reads CASSGRGNQPQHF. In DNA, the CDR3 is TGTGCCAGCAGCGGGAGGGGGAATCAGCCCCAGCATTTT.

V gene TRBV5-1 combines with J gene TRBJ2-7, with 7 bases lining up with TRBD1. Germline assignment: CDR1 SGHRS and CDR2 YFSETQ. Unmatched junction bases numbered 11, after V lost 4 bases and J lost 4 bases. The CDR3 totals 15 residues. CDR3 DNA: TGCGCCAGCAGCCGAGGGGGCACGAGGACTTACGAGCAGTACTTC. Encoded protein: CASSRGGTRTYEQYF.

The chain couples TRBV28 to TRBJ1-1; D call uncertain. V was clipped by 3 bases and J by 1 base, with 9 bases between them. Germline CDR1 is MDHEN and CDR2 is SYDVKM. This CDR3 has 14 residues. The DNA for the CDR3 is TGTGCCAGCAGTTTCGGTCAATCGAACACTGAAGCTTTCTTT. As protein: CASSFGQSNTEAFF.

This chain uses TRBV5-4 with TRBJ2-2; D might be TRBD1 (6 bases). In germline, CDR1 is SGHNT, CDR2 YYREEE (reference sequence). Deletions cut 1 base from V and 1 base from J, with 11 bases between. This CDR3 region has 16 residues. In nucleotides, the CDR3 is TGTGCCAGCAGCTTGACCGGGACAAGGAACACCGGGGAGCTGTTTTTT. Encoded protein: CASSLTGTRNTGELFF. Variable domain in full (rest from reference TRBV5-4 and TRBJ2-2): ETGVTQSPTHLIKTRGQQVTLRCSSQSGHNTVSWYQQALGQGPQFIFQYYREEENGRGNFPPRFSGLQFPNYSSELNVNALELDDSALYLCASSLTGTRNTGELFFGEGSRLTVL.

CDR3 sequence: CASSVEGTGIDEQFF. CDR3 DNA sequence: TGTGCCAGCAGCGTAGAAGGGACAGGGATCGATGAGCAGTTCTTC. The chain is built from TRBV9 and TRBJ2-1; 9 nucleotides line up with TRBD1. CDR1 SGDLS and CDR2 YYNGEE come from the germline V gene. With 0 bases clipped from V and 8 bases from J, the junction kept 6 bases outside the gene matches. There are 15 residues in the CDR3.

The chain links TRBV20-1 to TRBJ1-1; D not certain. Germline CDR1 is DFQATT and CDR2 is SNEGSKA (reference sequence). The germline V and J ends were trimmed by 3 bases and 2 bases, with 19 bases remaining between them. The CDR3 has 16 amino acids. In DNA form, the CDR3 reads TGCAGTGCTAGTCCAATACAAAGAACCCTTAACACTGAAGCTTTCTTT. Amino acids: CSASPIQRTLNTEAFF.

The CDR3 nucleotides are TGTGCCAGCAGCCGAGATGGTAGGACTTCCTCCTACAATGAGCAGTTCTTC. Translating it yields CASSRDGRTSSYNEQFF. This chain joins TRBV3-1 (or the pseudogene TRBV3-2) and TRBJ2-1; tentative D call: TRBD2 (5 bases). The ends were cut back, 4 bases at V and 0 bases at J, with 16 bases in the middle. Germline CDR1 reads LGHDT; CDR2 reads YNNKEL (reference sequence). The CDR3 loop spans 17 amino acids.

This chain uses TRBV28 with TRBJ2-5; TRBD2 aligns across 14 bases. Losses at the gene ends were 7 bases for V and 5 bases for J; bases not matched to a gene: 9. Germline V lookup: CDR1 MDHEN, CDR2 SYDVKM. There are 16 residues in the CDR3. In nucleotides, the CDR3 is TGTGCCAGCACCTCTGGGACTAGCGGGAGCTCGGAGACCCAGTACTTC. Translation gives CASTSGTSGSSETQYF.

The chain recombines TRBV9 with TRBJ1-2, with no clear D. V lost 4 bases and J lost 14, with 6 bases in between. The germline V gene has CDR1 SGDLS and CDR2 YYNGEE. The CDR3 consists of 8 residues. The chain's CDR3 is CASSPFTF. CDR3 DNA: TGTGCCAGCAGCCCCTTTACCTTC. Full variable domain (missing parts from reference TRBV9 and TRBJ1-2): DSGVTQTPKHLITATGQRVTLRCSPRSGDLSVYWYQQSLDQGLQFLIQYYNGEERAKGNILERFSAQQFPDLHSELNLSSLELGDSALYFCASSPFTFGSGTRLTVV.

The chain links TRBV27 to TRBJ1-1; possible D gene TRBD1, 5 bases. V was trimmed by 8 bases and J by 0 bases, leaving 10 bases between them. The V gene's germline CDR1 is MNHEY and CDR2 SMNVEV (reference sequence). The CDR3 has 13 amino acids. The CDR3 is CASATGLNTEAFF. The CDR3, as DNA: TGTGCCAGCGCAACAGGATTGAACACTGAAGCTTTCTTT.

The V call is TRBV30, the J call TRBJ2-7; D remains ambiguous. This CDR3 contains 12 residues. The germline CDR1 and CDR2 sequences are GTSNPN and SVGIG (reference sequence). With 4 bases removed from V and 0 bases from J, the gap between germline ends came to 7 bases. CDR3 residues: CAWMADSYEQYF. In nucleotides, the CDR3 is TGTGCCTGGATGGCGGACTCCTACGAGCAGTACTTC.

V is TRBV5-1 and J is TRBJ1-2, with TRBD1 matching over 8 bases. Unmatched junction bases numbered 6, after V lost 0 bases and J lost 14 bases. Germline loops: CDR1 SGHRS, CDR2 YFSETQ. CDR3 length: 12 residues. This chain's CDR3 is CASSLDPGGKTF. CDR3 nucleotides: TGCGCCAGCAGCTTGGACCCAGGGGGCAAGACCTTC.

The gene calls are TRBV4-1 and TRBJ2-2; a weak D match, TRBD1 (6 bases). V lost 3 bases and J lost 5, with 13 bases in between. Germline lookup yields CDR1 MGHRA and CDR2 YSYEKL. The CDR3 totals 15 residues. This CDR3 reads CASSHPGHSTGELFF. The CDR3 DNA sequence: TGCGCCAGCAGCCACCCGGGACATTCGACCGGGGAGCTGTTTTTT.

This clone was seen repeatedly, ten times or more. The chain employs TRBV5-5 and TRBJ1-2, with a possible D match to TRBD1 (5 bases). This CDR3 has 13 amino acids. CDR1 and CDR2 from the germline V gene are SGHKS and YYEKEE (reference sequence). V was trimmed by 2 bases and J by 8 bases, leaving 13 bases between them. In DNA, the CDR3 is TGTGCCAGCAGCTTACGGGGGGAGGGAGGCTACACCTTC. Protein product: CASSLRGEGGYTF.

This chain joins TRBV12-3 or TRBV12-4 and TRBJ2-7, with D hard to call. The V gene lost 5 bases and the J gene lost 7 bases, with 12 bases spanning the gap. The CDR3 consists of 12 residues. The CDR3 spells CASSPGPGEQYF. The CDR3 DNA reads as TGTGCCAGCAGTCCGGGTCCCGGGGAGCAGTACTTC.

The chain carries TRBV6-1 and TRBJ1-1; 7 bases are a match to TRBD1. The CDR3 has 17 residues. Germline V lookup: CDR1 MNHNS, CDR2 SASEGT. Trimming took 4 bases from V and 0 from J; bases not matched to a gene: 11. CDR3 residues: CASSGAPGQTMNTEAFF. Here the CDR3 DNA reads TGTGCCAGCAGTGGGGCGCCGGGACAGACCATGAACACTGAAGCTTTCTTT.

The chain employs TRBV2 and TRBJ1-3, with a tentative D call TRBD1 (5 bases). The CDR3 has 14 amino acids. Germline V gene lookup returns CDR1 SNHLY and CDR2 FYNNEI. Trimming removed 3 bases from V and 3 bases from J, with 9 bases in between. Here the CDR3 DNA reads TGTGCCAGCAGTGAGGGGGGGGTTGGAAACACCATATATTTT. It translates to CASSEGGVGNTIYF.

V usage is TRBV19 and J usage is TRBJ2-3; 13 bases are shared with TRBD2. V was clipped by 7 bases and J by 4 bases; unmatched bases: 5. This CDR3 region has 15 residues. The germline V gene has CDR1 LNHDA and CDR2 SQIVND (reference sequence). CDR3 sequence: CASKGTSGTADTQYF. The CDR3 DNA is TGTGCCAGTAAAGGGACTAGCGGGACGGCAGATACGCAGTATTTT.

This clone has only a few counts. This chain connects TRBV10-2 to TRBJ2-1; the match to TRBD2 covers 7 bases. With V trimmed by 7 bases and J by 7 bases, 4 bases remained unmatched. CDR1 is WSHSY, CDR2 SAAADI, per germline. The CDR3 is made up of 12 amino acids. The CDR3 protein is CASNVGGNEQFF. DNA for the CDR3: TGCGCCAGCAATGTGGGGGGGAATGAGCAGTTCTTC.

This clone was seen a few times. The CDR3 loop reads CASSLSTQAYEQYF. CDR3 nucleotides: TGCGCCAGCAGCTTGTCGACACAGGCCTACGAGCAGTACTTC. This sequence joins TRBV5-1 and TRBJ2-7; perhaps TRBD1 as D (5 bases). Germline CDR1 is SGHRS and CDR2 is YFSETQ. This CDR3 has 14 residues. V was pared by 1 base and J by 2 bases, with 10 bases between.

The chain joins TRBV2 to TRBJ2-3; D remains unclear. Per the germline V gene, CDR1 is SNHLY and CDR2 is FYNNEI. V lost 7 bases, J lost 0 bases, and 5 bases lay in between. This CDR3 is 12 amino acids long. CDR3 DNA: TGTGCCAGCACCTACAGCACAGATACGCAGTATTTT. This translates into CASTYSTDTQYF.

The table lists this clone with a count of one. V usage is TRBV3-1 (or the pseudogene TRBV3-2) and J usage is TRBJ2-7; possibly TRBD2 for D (6 bases). Germline V gene lookup returns CDR1 LGHDT and CDR2 YNNKEL (reference sequence). This CDR3 is 16 amino acids long. V was clipped by 3 bases and J by 0 bases, with 15 bases between them. The DNA for the CDR3 is TGTGCCAGCAGCCAGGGGGACTCTCTTGGCTCCTACGAGCAGTACTTC. It encodes CASSQGDSLGSYEQYF.

The V and J genes are TRBV5-4 and TRBJ2-1; 10 bases line up with TRBD2. Trimming cost V 4 bases and J 10 bases; bases outside gene matches: 8. The CDR3 totals 14 residues. Per the germline V gene, CDR1 is SGHNT and CDR2 is YYREEE (reference sequence). The CDR3 region is CASSQAGGPFEQFF. The CDR3 bases are TGTGCCAGCAGCCAAGCGGGGGGGCCGTTCGAGCAGTTCTTC.

The rearrangement joins TRBV19 to TRBJ2-5, with 7 bases that match TRBD1. The V and J ends lost 1 base and 1 base, in that order; junction bases with no gene match: 9. The CDR3 has 17 amino acids. CDR1 is LNHDA, CDR2 SQIVND, per germline (reference sequence). This chain's CDR3 is CASSIALGQALQETQYF. As DNA, the CDR3 is TGTGCCAGTAGTATAGCCCTCGGACAGGCCCTCCAAGAGACCCAGTACTTC.

CDR3 nucleotides: TGTGCCAGCACCAATTATGACAGGGACTACGAGCAGTACTTC. This gives the protein CASTNYDRDYEQYF. The V and J genes are TRBV28 and TRBJ2-7; TRBD1 agrees at 7 bases. Germline assignment: CDR1 MDHEN and CDR2 SYDVKM. J lost 3 bases, V lost 7 bases, and 9 bases had no gene match. CDR3 length: 14 residues.